In its sample, the clone carrying this T cell receptor beta chain was seen a few times. These data belong to a study of regulatory T cells in long-lasting Graves disease. The time point was: persistent/refractory GD, antithyroid drugs over 5 years with positive TRAb. Construction of the TCR library relied on RNA isolated from PBMCs. iRepertoire HTBI primers and Arm-PCR of CDR3 regions built TCR beta libraries. TCRdb reprocessed the multiplex PCR reads with MiXCR, giving one entry per CDR3 protein. The sample yields a few hundred thousand distinct CDR3 sequences, less than 25% seen once. The CDR3 runs to 13 residues. The germline V and J ends were trimmed by 3 bases and 3 bases, with 10 bases remaining between them. Germline loops: CDR1 SGHNT, CDR2 YYREEE (reference sequence).

This chain connects TRBV5-4 to TRBJ2-7, with D perhaps being TRBD1 or TRBD2 (5 bases each). The sequencing here drew on peripheral blood mononuclear cells (PBMCs), taken when the disease was refractory, from a patient treated with antithyroid drugs. The origin of this receptor is a female donor with Graves disease. The CDR3 loop is CASSSGPDYEQYF. The CDR3 coding sequence is TGTGCCAGCAGCTCGGGACCAGACTACGAGCAGTACTTC.